This T cell receptor (beta chain) is drawn from a study of blood T cells in healthy people across ages. Extraction of total RNA produced a minimum of 6 micrograms from each sample. Primed by a sample-barcoded 5' primer and a J-beta primer mix, a second PCR proceeded for about 6 to 11 cycles. Each cDNA molecule, via a template-switch adaptor with 12 random nucleotides, was tagged. TCRdb called the 5' RACE reads again in MiXCR, with one record for every CDR3 protein. The sample holds some 1.7 million distinct CDR3 sequences, 28% seen once. The V gene's germline CDR1 is SEHNR and CDR2 FQNEAQ (reference sequence). The CDR3 contains 20 residues. Trimming took 7 bases from V and 3 from J; bases not matched to a gene: 23. Findings and limits, study-wide: Donors of long life had a larger count of naive CD4+ cells and greater diversity than aged donors. Roughly linear declines in TCR beta diversity per million T cells occurred with age.

Only a few counts were recorded for this clonotype. The target antigen is unknown. The source of this sequence is a woman in her thirties in good health. The chain links TRBV7-9 to TRBJ2-7; 11 bases are a match to TRBD2. The sequencing sample was made of blood. CDR3 sequence reads: CASTTLARGLAGGRRYEQYF. The CDR3 DNA sequence: TGTGCCAGCACCACCCTAGCCAGGGGATTAGCGGGGGGGCGGCGCTACGAGCAGTACTTC.